A single sample is the source of the 5 T cell receptor beta chains below, sequenced in a study of regulatory T cells in long-lasting Graves disease. Time point: persistent/refractory GD, antithyroid drugs over 5 years with positive TRAb. PBMC-extracted RNA yielded the TCR library. According to the study, TCR beta libraries were built with iRepertoire HTBI primers and CDR3-region Arm-PCR. Via MiXCR, TCRdb re-called the multiplex PCR reads, giving one row per CDR3 protein. The sample yields fewer than 600,000 distinct CDR3 sequences, approximately 22% seen once. This specimen was peripheral blood mononuclear cells (PBMCs), taken when the disease was refractory, from a patient treated with antithyroid drugs. The receptors stem from a female donor with Graves disease.

This clonotype has at least ten counts. The chain has TRBV6-1 and TRBJ1-1; 7 bases are shared with TRBD1. J lost 6 bases, V lost 6 bases, and 7 bases had no gene match. Germline-derived CDR1 and CDR2 are MNHNS and SASEGT. The CDR3 extends over 13 amino acids. The chain's CDR3 is CASRRVGQPEAFF. In DNA, the CDR3 is TGTGCCAGCAGAAGGGTGGGACAGCCTGAAGCTTTCTTT.

This clonotype has only a few counts. The chain recombines TRBV10-3 with TRBJ2-2, with 8 nucleotides matching TRBD1. CDR1 is ENHRY and CDR2 is SYGVKD in the germline V gene. The CDR3 length is 14 residues. Trimming at V came to 6 bases and at J to 4 bases, leaving 4 bases not matched to a gene. DNA for the CDR3: TGTGCCATCAGCAGGGGGCAGGGCACCGGGGAGCTGTTTTTT. It yields the protein CAISRGQGTGELFF.

J is TRBJ2-7 and V is TRBV5-1; tentatively, D is TRBD1 or TRBD2 (5 bases each). V lost 3 bases, J lost 0 bases, and 19 bases lay in between. Germline CDR1 is SGHRS and CDR2 is YFSETQ. The length of the CDR3 is 17 residues. Written as DNA, the CDR3 is TGCGCCAGCAGCTCGCAAGAAACCGGGACGATCTCCTACGAGCAGTACTTC. Protein sequence: CASSSQETGTISYEQYF.

This chain links TRBV7-2 with TRBJ2-1, with 10 bases that match TRBD2. The V and J ends lost 3 bases and 8 bases, in that order; junction bases with no gene match: 7. Germline lookup yields CDR1 SGHTA and CDR2 FQGNSA. The CDR3 runs 15 residues. The CDR3 sequence is CASSLVLAGVDEQFF. The DNA of the CDR3 is TGTGCCAGCAGCTTGGTCCTAGCGGGGGTGGATGAGCAGTTCTTC. Full variable domain (outside the CDR3, taken from reference TRBV7-2 and TRBJ2-1): GAGVSQSPSNKVTEKGKDVELRCDPISGHTALYWYRQSLGQGLEFLIYFQGNSAPDKSGLPSDRFSAERTGGSVSTLTIQRTQQEDSAVYLCASSLVLAGVDEQFFGPGTRLTVL.

The chain recombines TRBV27 with TRBJ2-1; D remains unclear. CDR1 MNHEY and CDR2 SMNVEV come from the germline V gene (reference sequence). Trimming removed 5 bases from V and 6 bases from J, with 17 bases in between. The length of the CDR3 is 15 residues. Here the CDR3 reads CASSPQTSVGNEQFF. The CDR3, as DNA: TGTGCCAGCAGTCCCCAGACGTCCGTGGGCAATGAGCAGTTCTTC.